The clone carrying this T cell receptor (beta chain) has a count of ten or more. This record belongs to a study of blood T cells in healthy people across ages. A second about 7 to 11 cycle PCR used barcoded and J-beta primers. The template-switch adaptor was a 5' adaptor with 12 random nucleotides. It tagged each cDNA molecule. Researchers report that each sample yielded at least 3 million CDR3-containing paired-end reads. Using its own MiXCR run on the 5' RACE reads, TCRdb lists one record per CDR3 protein. The sample holds about 1.6 million distinct CDR3 sequences, around 35% seen once. The CDR3 has 15 amino acids. V lost 4 bases, J lost 1 base, and 13 bases lay in between. Germline lookup yields CDR1 MGHRA and CDR2 YSYEKL.

The chain has TRBV4-1 and TRBJ1-2, with a possible D match to TRBD1 (6 bases). The source is a woman in her twenties or thirties in good health. Sequencing was done on a sample of blood. The CDR3 coding sequence is TGCGCCAGCAGCCGCCGGGAGGGGGATAACTATGGCTACACCTTC. Translated: CASSRREGDNYGYTF.